This T cell receptor (beta chain) is drawn from a study of blood T cell repertoires in COVID-19. The data were produced by immunoSEQ multiplex PCR, yet TCRdb's version contains in-frame clones alone and is incomplete. The sample consists of around 180,000 clones, roughly 82% of them appearing once. Study members were between roughly 18 and 100 years old and lived in 20 to 30 US regions. V lost 9 bases and J lost 0; bases outside the gene matches: 8. The CDR3 has 15 residues. The V gene's germline CDR1 is MDHEN and CDR2 SYDVKM. The J gene is TRBJ2-1, the V gene TRBV28; 7 bases are shared with TRBD2. This sequence was found in a woman between 25 and 40 years old who had recovered from COVID-19. Sequencing was done on a sample of PBMCs or T cells enriched from blood (not recorded which). The CDR3 here is CASKDRDYSYNEQFF. The CDR3 nucleotides read TGTGCCAGTAAAGATCGGGACTACTCCTACAATGAGCAGTTCTTC.